These T cell receptor beta chains were read from a single sample in a study of neurological immune-mediated disorders. TCRdb processed the 5' RACE reads anew with MiXCR; each CDR3 protein has one entry. The repertoire holds fewer than 40,000 distinct CDR3 sequences, with under 6.5% as singletons. The sequencing input was CD4+ T cells from blood. The receptors shown here come from a woman aged 45-59 years in good health. Both conserved end residues are part of each CDR3. The D gene is left open where the match is weak. Size is stated as once, few or many counts, or a class when the clone is expanded.

clone_size,d_call,v_call,j_call,cdr3_nt,cdr3_aa
many,.,TRBV7-6,TRBJ2-2,TGTGCCAGCAGCCCAAAAGCCACCGGGGAGCTGTTTTTT,CASSPKATGELFF
many,.,TRBV29-1,TRBJ2-5,TGCAGCGTTGGGGAGTCCGGAGAGACCCAGTACTTC,CSVGESGETQYF
many,.,TRBV25-1,TRBJ1-2,TGTGCCAGCAGTGAAGGGGTGAGAAACTATGGCTACACCTTC,CASSEGVRNYGYTF
many,.,TRBV27,TRBJ1-6,TGTGCCAGCACCGCGTTCGTGGATTCACCCCTCCACTTT,CASTAFVDSPLHF
many,TRBD1,TRBV20-1,TRBJ2-1,TGCAGTGCCCGCCGGGACAGTGCCGGCAATGAGCAGTTCTTC,CSARRDSAGNEQFF
many,TRBD2,TRBV20-1,TRBJ2-3,TGCAGTGCTCAGAGGAGAGCGGGGGCCGGGGATACGCAGTATTTT,CSAQRRAGAGDTQYF
many,.,TRBV4-3,TRBJ1-2,TGCGCCAGCAGCCAAGATGGGGTCAGTCTCACTTCAAACTATGGCTACACCTTC,CASSQDGVSLTSNYGYTF
many,TRBD2,TRBV3-1,TRBJ2-5,TGTGCCAGCAGCCAAGATAATAGCGGGCCCCAAGAGACCCAGTACTTC,CASSQDNSGPQETQYF
many,.,TRBV5-6,TRBJ1-4,TGTGCCAGCAGTCTCGGGGGCCTAGGTGAAAAACTGTTTTTT,CASSLGGLGEKLFF
many,.,TRBV28,TRBJ2-7,TGTGCCAGCAGGCCCTTAGGGACGTACGAGCAGTACTTC,CASRPLGTYEQYF
many,.,TRBV19,TRBJ1-2,TGTGCCAGTAGTATAGATGGAGCAGGTCTCAGCTATGGCTACACCTTC,CASSIDGAGLSYGYTF
many,.,TRBV20-1,TRBJ2-1,TGCAGTCCTAAAGTTTGGAGTGACTACAATGAGCAGTTCTTC,CSPKVWSDYNEQFF
many,TRBD2,TRBV20-1,TRBJ2-3,TGCAGTGCTAGAGATTCGGGACTAGCGGGGGTCACAGATACGCAGTATTTT,CSARDSGLAGVTDTQYF
many,.,TRBV28,TRBJ2-7,TGTGCCAGCAGCCTATCCATTACCTACGAGCAGTACTTC,CASSLSITYEQYF
many,.,TRBV5-1,TRBJ2-3,TGCGCCAGCAGCCCGGAGGACGTTGGAGATACGCAGTATTTT,CASSPEDVGDTQYF
many,.,TRBV27,TRBJ1-6,TGTGCCAGCAGTTTAGGGTCAGGGAAGGGCTCACCCCTCCACTTT,CASSLGSGKGSPLHF
many,.,TRBV7-2,TRBJ2-1,TGTGCCAGCAGCTTAATGGGGGCGGAGGGCAATGAGCAGTTCTTC,CASSLMGAEGNEQFF
many,.,TRBV5-1,TRBJ2-3,TGCGCCAGCAGCTGGTCTGTAGCGGCCACATCCCTCGTTACGCAGTATTTT,CASSWSVAATSLVTQYF
many,.,TRBV2,TRBJ2-2,TGTGCCAGCGTCGCAGGGAGTTTCCCCGGGGAGCTGTTTTTT,CASVAGSFPGELFF
many,TRBD2,TRBV20-1,TRBJ2-4,TGCAGTGCGCCTCTAGCGGGAGTAGGCAACATTCAGTACTTC,CSAPLAGVGNIQYF
many,TRBD1,TRBV5-1,TRBJ2-3,TGCGCCAGCAGCTTGGAAGGGGGCCCCGGGGCAGATACGCAGTATTTT,CASSLEGGPGADTQYF
many,.,TRBV5-8,TRBJ2-1,TGTGCCAGCGAAAAGGGGGGCAGCCTAAATGAGCAGTTCTTC,CASEKGGSLNEQFF
many,.,TRBV20-1,TRBJ2-7,TGCAGTGCTAGAGATGGAATACGGGACGGTGACTCCTACGAGCAGTACTTC,CSARDGIRDGDSYEQYF
many,.,TRBV5-1,TRBJ1-1,TGCGCCAGCAGCCAAGCTACAGGGTTGGGCACTGAAGCTTTCTTT,CASSQATGLGTEAFF
many,TRBD1,TRBV5-6,TRBJ1-5,TGTGCCAGCAGCCCCGGACAGGGACAGCCCCAGCATTTT,CASSPGQGQPQHF
many,.,TRBV7-6,TRBJ1-6,TGTGCCAGCACCCTTGAAGTCGGTTCACCCCTCCACTTT,CASTLEVGSPLHF
many,TRBD1,TRBV5-5,TRBJ2-5,TGTGCCAGCAGCTTGGCATCGACAGGGGGTGGAGAGACCCAGTACTTC,CASSLASTGGGETQYF
many,.,TRBV7-8,TRBJ2-3,TGTGCCAGCAGCTTAGCGAACGGGTACCCCACAGATACGCAGTATTTT,CASSLANGYPTDTQYF